This T cell receptor (beta chain) originates from a study of blood T cell repertoires in COVID-19. Germline lookup yields CDR1 SGHDT and CDR2 YYEEEE. CDR3 length equals 16 residues. V lost 1 base and J 0 bases, leaving 11 bases between the germline ends. As handled by the study authors: Counts of nucleated cells, estimated from reference gene primer amplification, were obtained. The protocol was immunoSEQ multiplex PCR, while the TCRdb copy is restricted to in-frame clones and leaves out a portion. The DNA was the basis for D and trimming; V, J and clone size are from that table. The sample consists of roughly 360,000 clones, around 87% of them appearing once. Participants were aged about 18 to 100 years from around 25 US areas. Self-reported history from a screening survey and questionnaire set each donor's cohort. What the recovered Cohort 3 donors had was two negative PCRs, clearance, or symptom resolution.

The V gene is TRBV5-6, the J gene TRBJ1-3; a possible D gene is TRBD1 (6 bases). This TCR was sampled from a man between 25 and 39 years old who had recovered from COVID-19. Input material: PBMCs or T cells enriched from blood (not recorded which). The CDR3 DNA reads TGTGCCAGCAGCTTGCCGAACAGGGTCTCTGGAAACACCATATATTTT. Amino acid sequence: CASSLPNRVSGNTIYF.